These T cell receptor beta chains were read from a single sample in a study of blood T cells in healthy people across ages. Each CDR3 protein gets one entry after TCRdb re-called the 5' RACE reads with MiXCR. The data hold roughly 900,000 distinct CDR3 sequences, with roughly 50% observed a single time. The specimen was blood. The receptors derive from a young man in good health. Both conserved end residues are part of each CDR3. D genes are given only for firm matches. Not all rows give a size; the values are once, few, many and, for expanded clones, a class.

-	-	TRBV11-1	TRBJ2-7	CASSLSLRGTSGGEQYF	TGTGCCAGCAGCTTATCCTTGAGGGGGACGAGTGGCGGCGAGCAGTACTTC
-	-	TRBV5-4	TRBJ1-6	CASSLGYGASPLHF	TGTGCCAGCAGCTTGGGTTATGGGGCTTCACCCCTCCACTTT
-	-	TRBV9	TRBJ1-2	CASSVDGTYGYTF	TGTGCCAGCAGCGTAGATGGGACCTATGGCTACACCTTC
-	TRBD2	TRBV20-1	TRBJ2-4	CSASNPGLVNIQYF	TGCAGTGCTTCGAATCCGGGACTAGTCAACATTCAGTACTTC
once	TRBD1	TRBV6-2/TRBV6-3	TRBJ2-7	CASSWDRAALQWEQYF	TGTGCCAGCAGTTGGGACAGGGCTGCCCTCCAGTGGGAGCAGTACTTC
few	-	TRBV15	TRBJ2-4	CATSTSGGLSGNIQYF	TGTGCCACCAGCACGAGCGGAGGGCTTTCCGGAAACATTCAGTACTTC
few	TRBD1	TRBV12-3/TRBV12-4	TRBJ2-6	CASSRDRASSGANVLTF	TGTGCCAGCAGCCGGGACAGGGCATCTTCTGGGGCCAACGTCCTGACTTTC
-	-	TRBV4-1	TRBJ2-7	CASSQERRVYEQYF	TGCGCCAGCAGCCAAGAACGGAGAGTCTACGAGCAGTACTTC
-	-	TRBV2	TRBJ1-1	CASLVAGASSRGAFF	TGTGCCAGCTTGGTGGCCGGGGCTTCATCCAGGGGAGCTTTCTTT
-	-	TRBV20-1	TRBJ1-5	CSAKDRLLLGNQPQHF	TGCAGTGCTAAAGACAGGCTTCTCCTTGGCAATCAGCCCCAGCATTTT
-	TRBD1	TRBV5-1	TRBJ2-1	CASTKDRGRDEQFF	TGCGCCAGCACCAAGGACAGGGGGCGCGATGAGCAGTTCTTC
few	-	TRBV27	TRBJ2-3	CASSLTDSPIEYF	TGTGCCAGCAGTTTAACGGACTCTCCAATTGAGTATTTT
-	TRBD1	TRBV7-7	TRBJ2-1	CASSLKPQGAGSYNEQFF	TGTGCTAGCAGCTTAAAGCCCCAGGGGGCCGGGAGCTACAATGAGCAGTTCTTC
few	TRBD1	TRBV6-5	TRBJ2-5	CASSYFSRTGYQETQYF	TGTGCCAGCAGTTACTTTTCCCGGACAGGGTATCAAGAGACCCAGTACTTC
-	TRBD1	TRBV18	TRBJ1-1	CASSSTGSNTEAFF	TGTGCCAGCTCCTCGACAGGGTCAAACACTGAAGCTTTCTTT
-	-	TRBV12-3/TRBV12-4	TRBJ2-1	CASSPPSRDDNEQFF	TGTGCCAGCAGCCCCCCCTCGCGGGACGACAATGAGCAGTTCTTC
-	TRBD1	TRBV12-3/TRBV12-4	TRBJ2-7	CASSPTRQGVFYEQYF	TGTGCCAGCAGCCCGACTCGACAGGGGGTTTTCTACGAGCAGTACTTC
-	-	TRBV15	TRBJ2-1	CATSRVAGPPNEQFF	TGTGCCACCAGCAGAGTAGCAGGACCACCCAATGAGCAGTTCTTC
-	-	TRBV2	TRBJ2-5	CASNRHGSQETQYF	TGTGCCAGCAACCGTCACGGCAGCCAAGAGACCCAGTACTTC
-	TRBD1	TRBV27	TRBJ1-2	CASRRNPTGGVGGYTF	TGTGCCAGCAGACGAAATCCGACAGGGGGCGTAGGTGGCTACACCTTC
few	-	TRBV7-2	TRBJ2-5	CASSLRADEETQYF	TGTGCCAGCAGCTTACGGGCAGATGAAGAGACCCAGTACTTC
-	TRBD1	TRBV20-1	TRBJ1-1	CSATGQLNTEAFF	TGCAGTGCCACGGGACAGTTGAACACTGAAGCTTTCTTT
few	TRBD2	TRBV6-1	TRBJ2-5	CASSDSGGEETQYF	TGTGCCAGCAGTGACAGCGGGGGGGAAGAGACCCAGTACTTC
-	TRBD1	TRBV27	TRBJ1-2	CASSSGQGILNYGYTF	TGTGCCAGCAGCTCCGGACAGGGGATTCTTAACTATGGCTACACCTTC
-	TRBD1	TRBV5-1	TRBJ1-6	CASSYGQGESSPLHF	TGCGCCAGCAGCTACGGACAGGGGGAGAGTTCACCCCTCCACTTT
-	-	TRBV29-1	TRBJ1-4	CSVRAVSGEKLFF	TGCAGCGTCCGGGCGGTATCGGGGGAAAAACTGTTTTTT
-	-	TRBV7-2	TRBJ2-1	CASSLVGSDNEQFF	TGTGCCAGCAGCTTAGTTGGCTCCGACAATGAGCAGTTCTTC
-	-	TRBV10-3	TRBJ2-3	CAIKRSTDTQYF	TGTGCCATCAAGCGCAGCACAGATACGCAGTATTTT
-	-	TRBV20-1	TRBJ2-7	CSARDLNKGSYEQYF	TGCAGTGCTAGAGATCTAAATAAGGGATCCTACGAGCAGTACTTC
once	TRBD2	TRBV6-6	TRBJ2-7	CASSWEGREQYF	TGTGCCAGCAGTTGGGAGGGGCGCGAGCAGTACTTC
-	-	TRBV6-1	TRBJ2-1	CAGSQVGGAYNEQFF	TGTGCCGGCAGTCAGGTGGGGGGAGCCTACAATGAGCAGTTCTTC
-	TRBD1	TRBV2	TRBJ2-4	CASSSSGTGFRWENIQYF	TGTGCCAGCAGTTCCTCCGGGACAGGATTCCGGTGGGAAAACATTCAGTACTTC
-	-	TRBV30	TRBJ1-2	CARKHQGNNYGYTF	TGTGCCAGGAAACATCAGGGGAATAACTATGGCTACACCTTC
-	-	TRBV6-2/TRBV6-3	TRBJ2-1	CASSYAGPINEQFF	TGTGCCAGCAGTTACGCGGGACCTATCAATGAGCAGTTCTTC
many	-	TRBV5-1	TRBJ2-1	CASMGRPFTNEQFF	TGCGCCAGCATGGGACGGCCGTTTACCAATGAGCAGTTCTTC
few	-	TRBV20-1	TRBJ2-7	CSAPSEETYEQYF	TGCAGTGCTCCCAGTGAGGAGACCTACGAGCAGTACTTC
few	TRBD2	TRBV7-8	TRBJ2-5	CASSLVRTSGGSPQYF	TGTGCCAGCAGCTTAGTGAGGACAAGCGGGGGCTCCCCCCAGTACTTC
few	TRBD2	TRBV20-1	TRBJ2-5	CSAPEWGGYQETQYF	TGCAGTGCCCCCGAATGGGGGGGGTACCAAGAGACCCAGTACTTC
-	TRBD1	TRBV6-1	TRBJ2-5	CASSWDRMEETQYF	TGTGCCAGCAGTTGGGACAGGATGGAGGAGACCCAGTACTTC
-	TRBD1	TRBV5-1	TRBJ1-6	CASSLGTEYNSPLHF	TGCGCCAGCAGCCTTGGGACAGAGTATAATTCACCCCTCCACTTT
-	-	TRBV2	TRBJ2-7	CASPAASTKESHEQYF	TGTGCCAGCCCGGCTGCATCGACAAAAGAGTCCCACGAGCAGTACTTC
-	-	TRBV5-1	TRBJ2-1	CASSLVAEYNEQFF	TGCGCCAGCAGCTTGGTGGCGGAATACAATGAGCAGTTCTTC
-	-	TRBV20-1	TRBJ2-7	CSARASYNEQYF	TGCAGTGCTAGAGCGAGCTACAATGAGCAGTACTTC